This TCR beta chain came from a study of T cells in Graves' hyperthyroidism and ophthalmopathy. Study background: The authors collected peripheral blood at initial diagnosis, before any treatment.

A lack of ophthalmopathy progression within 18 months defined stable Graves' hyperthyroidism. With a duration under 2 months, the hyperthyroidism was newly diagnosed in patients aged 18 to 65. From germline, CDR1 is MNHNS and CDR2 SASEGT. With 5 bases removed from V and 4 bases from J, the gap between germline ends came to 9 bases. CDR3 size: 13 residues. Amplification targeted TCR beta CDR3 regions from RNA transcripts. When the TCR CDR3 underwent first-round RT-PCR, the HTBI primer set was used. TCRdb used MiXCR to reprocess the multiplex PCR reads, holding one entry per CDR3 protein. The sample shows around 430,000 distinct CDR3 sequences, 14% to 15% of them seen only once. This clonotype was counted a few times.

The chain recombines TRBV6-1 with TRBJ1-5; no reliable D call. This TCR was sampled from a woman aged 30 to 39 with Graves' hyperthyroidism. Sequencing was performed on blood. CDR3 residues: CASSTQANQPQHF. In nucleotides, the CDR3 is TGTGCCAGCAGTACGCAGGCTAATCAGCCCCAGCATTTT.